Included here is one TCR beta chain sequence, with context. The data derive from a study of cytomegalovirus exposure and HLA in healthy donors. V was clipped by 5 bases and J by 7 bases; unmatched bases: 25. The CDR3 is 22 amino acids. Germline lookup yields CDR1 MDHEN and CDR2 SYDVKM. Use of 60 Vbeta and 13 Jbeta primers characterized the PCR. Sequencing was performed with immunoSEQ multiplex PCR; in TCRdb, only in-frame clones are kept and a portion is missing. This sample's table has tens of thousands of clones. This clonotype was sampled from a male donor in good health and CMV-seronegative. The chain couples TRBV28 to TRBJ2-4; 14 positions agree with TRBD2. The sample was PBMCs. The CDR3 DNA follows: TGTGCCAGCAGTCCCCCTGGGGGACTAGCGGGAGTCCTAAGAGATTTGGAGAACATTCAGTACTTC. Its protein is CASSPPGGLAGVLRDLENIQYF.